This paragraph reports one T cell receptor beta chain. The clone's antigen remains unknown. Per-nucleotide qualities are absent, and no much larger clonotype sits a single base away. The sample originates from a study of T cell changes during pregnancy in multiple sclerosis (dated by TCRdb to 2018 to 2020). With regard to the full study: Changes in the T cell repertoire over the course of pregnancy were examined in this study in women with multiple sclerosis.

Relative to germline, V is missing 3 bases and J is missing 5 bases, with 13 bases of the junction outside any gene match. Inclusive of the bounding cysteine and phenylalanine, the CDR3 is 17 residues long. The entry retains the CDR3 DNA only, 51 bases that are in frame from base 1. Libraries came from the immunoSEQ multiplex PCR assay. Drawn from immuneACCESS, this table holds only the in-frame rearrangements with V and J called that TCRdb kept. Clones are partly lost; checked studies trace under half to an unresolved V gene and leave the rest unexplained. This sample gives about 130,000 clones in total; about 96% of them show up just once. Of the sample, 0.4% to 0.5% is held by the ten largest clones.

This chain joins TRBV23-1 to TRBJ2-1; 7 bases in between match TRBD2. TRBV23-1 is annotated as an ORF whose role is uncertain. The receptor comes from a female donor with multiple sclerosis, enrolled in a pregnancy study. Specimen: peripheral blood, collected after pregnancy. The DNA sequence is TGCGCCAGCAGTCAGGGCCGGGAGGAGCCGGTGGACAATGAGCAGTTCTTC. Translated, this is CASSQGREEPVDNEQFF.